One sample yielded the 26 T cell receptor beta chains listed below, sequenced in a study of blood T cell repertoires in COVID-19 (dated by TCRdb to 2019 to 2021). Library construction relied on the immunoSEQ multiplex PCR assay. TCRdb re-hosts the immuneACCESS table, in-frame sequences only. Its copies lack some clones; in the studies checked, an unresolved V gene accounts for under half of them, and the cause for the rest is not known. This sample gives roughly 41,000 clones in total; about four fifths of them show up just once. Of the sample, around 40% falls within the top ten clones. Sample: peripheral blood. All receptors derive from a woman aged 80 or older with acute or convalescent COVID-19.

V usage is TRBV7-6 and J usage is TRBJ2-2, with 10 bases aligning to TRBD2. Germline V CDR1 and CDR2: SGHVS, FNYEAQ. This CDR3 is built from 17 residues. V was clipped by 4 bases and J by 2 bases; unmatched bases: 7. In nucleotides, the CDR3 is TGTGCCAGCAGCTCTAGCGGGGGCTACCATAACACCGGGGAGCTGTTTTTT. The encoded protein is CASSSSGGYHNTGELFF.

The CDR3 region is CSVGRGVSQETQYF. CDR3 sequence (DNA): TGCAGCGTTGGGCGGGGGGTCAGCCAAGAGACCCAGTACTTC. The chain couples TRBV29-1 to TRBJ2-5, with 8 bases that match TRBD2. The V gene's germline CDR1 is SQVTM and CDR2 ANQGSEA. CDR3 length: 14 amino acids. V shed 4 bases and J 1 base; nucleotides not matched to a gene: 5.

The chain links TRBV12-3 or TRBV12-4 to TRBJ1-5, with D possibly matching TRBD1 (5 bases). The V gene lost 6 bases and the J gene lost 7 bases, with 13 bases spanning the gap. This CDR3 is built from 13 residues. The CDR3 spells CASSLTGDQPQHF. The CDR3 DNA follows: TGTGCCAGCAGCCTAACGGGGGACCAGCCCCAGCATTTT.

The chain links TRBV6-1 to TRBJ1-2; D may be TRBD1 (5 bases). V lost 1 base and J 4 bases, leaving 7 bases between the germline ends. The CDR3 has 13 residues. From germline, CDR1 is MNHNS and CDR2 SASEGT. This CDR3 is CASSEGQGYGYTF. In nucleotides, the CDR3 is TGTGCCAGCAGTGAAGGGCAGGGCTATGGCTACACCTTC.

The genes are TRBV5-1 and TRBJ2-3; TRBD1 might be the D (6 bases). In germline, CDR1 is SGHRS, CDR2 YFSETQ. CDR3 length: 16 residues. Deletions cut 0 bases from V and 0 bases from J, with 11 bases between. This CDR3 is CASSLAGTKSTDTQYF. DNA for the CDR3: TGCGCCAGCAGCTTGGCCGGGACAAAAAGCACAGATACGCAGTATTTT.

CDR3 sequence reads: CASSPGGYVGPYGYTF. In DNA, the CDR3 is TGTGCCAGTAGCCCGGGGGGTTACGTTGGCCCCTATGGCTACACCTTC. The chain links TRBV19 to TRBJ1-2, with D maybe TRBD1 (5 bases). Trimming cost V 6 bases and J 4 bases, with 21 bases left between them. The CDR3 is made up of 16 amino acids. CDR1 and CDR2 (germline): LNHDA, SQIVND (reference sequence).

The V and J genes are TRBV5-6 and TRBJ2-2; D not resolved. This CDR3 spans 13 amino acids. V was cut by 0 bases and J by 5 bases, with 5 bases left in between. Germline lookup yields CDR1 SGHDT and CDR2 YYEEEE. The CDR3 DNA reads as TGTGCCAGCAGCTTGGTTGCGACCGGGGAGCTGTTTTTT. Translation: CASSLVATGELFF. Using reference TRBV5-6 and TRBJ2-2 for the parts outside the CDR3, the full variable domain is DAGVTQSPTHLIKTRGQQVTLRCSPKSGHDTVSWYQQALGQGPQFIFQYYEEEERQRGNFPDRFSGHQFPNYSSELNVNALLLGDSALYLCASSLVATGELFFGEGSRLTVL.

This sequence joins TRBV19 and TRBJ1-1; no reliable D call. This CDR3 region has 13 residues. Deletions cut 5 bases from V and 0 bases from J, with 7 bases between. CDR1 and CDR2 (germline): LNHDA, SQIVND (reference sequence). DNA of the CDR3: TGTGCCAGTAGTCAGGCGCTGAACACTGAAGCTTTCTTT. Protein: CASSQALNTEAFF.

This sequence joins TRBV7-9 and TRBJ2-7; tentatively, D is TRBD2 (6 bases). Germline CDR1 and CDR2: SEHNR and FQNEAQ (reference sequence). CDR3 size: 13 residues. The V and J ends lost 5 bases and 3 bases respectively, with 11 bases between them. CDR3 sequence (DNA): TGTGCCAGCAGCCCGACGGGGGACTACGAGCAGTACTTC. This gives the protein CASSPTGDYEQYF. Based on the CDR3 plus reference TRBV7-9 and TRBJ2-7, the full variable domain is DTGVSQNPRHKITKRGQNVTFRCDPISEHNRLYWYRQTLGQGPEFLTYFQNEAQLEKSRLLSDRFSAERPKGSFSTLEIQRTEQGDSAMYLCASSPTGDYEQYFGPGTRLTVT.

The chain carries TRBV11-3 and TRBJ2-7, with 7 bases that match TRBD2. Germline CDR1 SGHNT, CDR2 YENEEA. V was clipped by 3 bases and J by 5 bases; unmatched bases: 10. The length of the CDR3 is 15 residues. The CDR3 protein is CASSLGRGGVHEQYF. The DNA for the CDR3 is TGTGCCAGCAGCTTGGGGAGGGGCGGGGTTCACGAGCAGTACTTC.

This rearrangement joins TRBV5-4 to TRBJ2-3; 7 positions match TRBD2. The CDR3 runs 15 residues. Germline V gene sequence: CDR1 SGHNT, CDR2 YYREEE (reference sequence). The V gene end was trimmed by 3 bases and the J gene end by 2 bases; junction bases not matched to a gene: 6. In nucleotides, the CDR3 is TGTGCCAGCAGCTCCCAAGCGGGGATCACAGATACGCAGTATTTT. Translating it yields CASSSQAGITDTQYF.

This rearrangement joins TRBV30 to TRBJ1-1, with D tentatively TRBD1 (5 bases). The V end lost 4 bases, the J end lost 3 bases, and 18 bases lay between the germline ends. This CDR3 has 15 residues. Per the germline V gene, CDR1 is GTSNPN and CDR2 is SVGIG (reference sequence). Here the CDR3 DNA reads TGTGCCTGGAAACGGTTGGGCCGGGGGGACACTGAAGCTTTCTTT. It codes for CAWKRLGRGDTEAFF. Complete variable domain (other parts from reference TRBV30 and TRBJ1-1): SQTIHQWPATLVQPVGSPLSLECTVEGTSNPNLYWYRQAAGRGLQLLFYSVGIGQISSEVPQNLSASRPQDRQFILSSKKLLLSDSGFYLCAWKRLGRGDTEAFFGQGTRLTVV.

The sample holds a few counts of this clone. The chain's CDR3 is CASSVAGDRSPLHF. For the CDR3, the DNA is TGTGCCAGCAGCGTCGCAGGGGACCGTTCACCCCTCCACTTT. The J gene is TRBJ1-6, the V gene TRBV9, with D possibly matching TRBD1 (6 bases). The CDR3 covers 14 residues. The V and J ends lost 2 bases and 9 bases respectively, with 12 bases between them. Germline assignment: CDR1 SGDLS and CDR2 YYNGEE.

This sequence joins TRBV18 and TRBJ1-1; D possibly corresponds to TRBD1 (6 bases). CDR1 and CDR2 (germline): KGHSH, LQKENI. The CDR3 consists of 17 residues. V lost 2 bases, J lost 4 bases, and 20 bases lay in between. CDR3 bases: TGTGCCAGCTCACCAAATCCGTTGGGGGCCCGGAGCACTGAAGCTTTCTTT. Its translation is CASSPNPLGARSTEAFF.

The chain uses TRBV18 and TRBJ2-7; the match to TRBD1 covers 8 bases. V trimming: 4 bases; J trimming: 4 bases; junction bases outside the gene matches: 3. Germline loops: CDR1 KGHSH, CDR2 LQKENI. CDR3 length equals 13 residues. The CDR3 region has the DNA TGTGCCAGCTCACAGACAGGGGAGTACGAGCAGTACTTC. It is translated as CASSQTGEYEQYF. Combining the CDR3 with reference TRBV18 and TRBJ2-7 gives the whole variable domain NAGVMQNPRHLVRRRGQEARLRCSPMKGHSHVYWYRQLPEEGLKFMVYLQKENIIDESGMPKERFSAEFPKEGPSILRIQQVVRGDSAAYFCASSQTGEYEQYFGPGTRLTVT.

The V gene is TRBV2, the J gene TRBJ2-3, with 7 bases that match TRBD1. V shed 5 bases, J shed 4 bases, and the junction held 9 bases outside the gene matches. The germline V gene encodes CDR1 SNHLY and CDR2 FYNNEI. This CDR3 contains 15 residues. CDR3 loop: CASSPSTGAPDTQYF. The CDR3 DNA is TGTGCCAGCAGTCCTTCTACAGGGGCCCCAGATACGCAGTATTTT.

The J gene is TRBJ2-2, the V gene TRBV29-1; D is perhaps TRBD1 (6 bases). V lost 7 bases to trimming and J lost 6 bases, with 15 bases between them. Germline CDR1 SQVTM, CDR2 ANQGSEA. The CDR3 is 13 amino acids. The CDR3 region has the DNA TGCAGCGCTCAGGGGCGTATTTCCGGGGAGCTGTTTTTT. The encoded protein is CSAQGRISGELFF.

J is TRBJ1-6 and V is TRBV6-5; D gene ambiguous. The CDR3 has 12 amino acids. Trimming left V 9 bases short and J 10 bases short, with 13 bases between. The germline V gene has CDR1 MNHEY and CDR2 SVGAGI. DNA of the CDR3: TGTGCCAGTCAACGGTTGGGCTCACCCCTCCACTTT. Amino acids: CASQRLGSPLHF.

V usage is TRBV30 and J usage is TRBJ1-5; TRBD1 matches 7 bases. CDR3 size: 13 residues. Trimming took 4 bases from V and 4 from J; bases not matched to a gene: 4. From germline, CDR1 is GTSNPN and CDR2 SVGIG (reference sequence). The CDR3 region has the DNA TGTGCCTGGAACAGGGGAGAGAATCAGCCCCAGCATTTT. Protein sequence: CAWNRGENQPQHF.

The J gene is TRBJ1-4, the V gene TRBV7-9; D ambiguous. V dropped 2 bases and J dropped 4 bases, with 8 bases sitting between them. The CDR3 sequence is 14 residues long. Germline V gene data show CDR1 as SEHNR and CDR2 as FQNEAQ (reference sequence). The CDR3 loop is CASSLRLSNEKLFF. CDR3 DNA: TGTGCCAGCAGCTTAAGACTGAGTAATGAAAAACTGTTTTTT.

CDR3 sequence reads: CSAGGRGSYGYTF. The CDR3 bases are TGCAGCGCCGGGGGTAGGGGAAGCTATGGCTACACCTTC. V and J are TRBV29-1 and TRBJ1-2; D is perhaps TRBD1 (5 bases). The germline CDR1 and CDR2 sequences are SQVTM and ANQGSEA. With 7 bases removed from V and 4 bases from J, the gap between germline ends came to 16 bases. The CDR3 contains 13 residues.

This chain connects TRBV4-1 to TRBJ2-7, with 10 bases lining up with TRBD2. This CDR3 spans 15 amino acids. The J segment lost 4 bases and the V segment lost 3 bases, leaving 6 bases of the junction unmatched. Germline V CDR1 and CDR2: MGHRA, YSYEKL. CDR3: CASSQASGGLYEQYF. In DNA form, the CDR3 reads TGCGCCAGCAGCCAGGCTAGCGGGGGCCTGTACGAGCAGTACTTC.

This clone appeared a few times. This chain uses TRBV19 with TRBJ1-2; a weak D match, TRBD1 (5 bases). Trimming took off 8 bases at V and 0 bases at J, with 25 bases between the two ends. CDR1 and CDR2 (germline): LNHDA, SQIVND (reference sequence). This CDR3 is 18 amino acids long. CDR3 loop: CASGRVRGGLEANYGYTF. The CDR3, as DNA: TGTGCCAGTGGCCGGGTAAGGGGCGGATTAGAGGCTAACTATGGCTACACCTTC.

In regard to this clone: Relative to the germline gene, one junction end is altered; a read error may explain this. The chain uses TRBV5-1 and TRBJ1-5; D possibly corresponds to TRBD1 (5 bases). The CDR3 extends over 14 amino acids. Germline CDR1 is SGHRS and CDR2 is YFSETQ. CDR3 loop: CARSLGGGGQPQHF. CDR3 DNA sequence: TGCGCCCGCAGCTTGGGGGGGGGAGGTCAGCCCCAGCATTTT. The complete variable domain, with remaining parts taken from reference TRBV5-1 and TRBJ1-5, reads KAGVTQTPRYLIKTRGQQVTLSCSPISGHRSVSWYQQTPGQGLQFLFEYFSETQRNKGNFPGRFSGRQFSNSRSEMNVSTLELGDSALYLCARSLGGGGQPQHFGDGTRLSIL.

The CDR3 sequence: CASGRGGQETQYF. In nucleotides, the CDR3 is TGTGCCAGCGGAAGGGGTGGGCAAGAGACCCAGTACTTC. The chain employs TRBV6-5 and TRBJ2-5, with a possible D match to TRBD1 (5 bases). V was cut by 8 bases and J by 2 bases, with 12 bases left in between. There are 13 residues in the CDR3. CDR1 is MNHEY and CDR2 is SVGAGI in the germline V gene.

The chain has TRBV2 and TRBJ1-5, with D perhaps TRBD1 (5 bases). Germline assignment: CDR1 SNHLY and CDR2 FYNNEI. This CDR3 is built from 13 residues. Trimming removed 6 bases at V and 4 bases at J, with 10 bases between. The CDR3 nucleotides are TGTGCCAGCAGCGGCGGACATAATCAGCCCCAGCATTTT. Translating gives CASSGGHNQPQHF.